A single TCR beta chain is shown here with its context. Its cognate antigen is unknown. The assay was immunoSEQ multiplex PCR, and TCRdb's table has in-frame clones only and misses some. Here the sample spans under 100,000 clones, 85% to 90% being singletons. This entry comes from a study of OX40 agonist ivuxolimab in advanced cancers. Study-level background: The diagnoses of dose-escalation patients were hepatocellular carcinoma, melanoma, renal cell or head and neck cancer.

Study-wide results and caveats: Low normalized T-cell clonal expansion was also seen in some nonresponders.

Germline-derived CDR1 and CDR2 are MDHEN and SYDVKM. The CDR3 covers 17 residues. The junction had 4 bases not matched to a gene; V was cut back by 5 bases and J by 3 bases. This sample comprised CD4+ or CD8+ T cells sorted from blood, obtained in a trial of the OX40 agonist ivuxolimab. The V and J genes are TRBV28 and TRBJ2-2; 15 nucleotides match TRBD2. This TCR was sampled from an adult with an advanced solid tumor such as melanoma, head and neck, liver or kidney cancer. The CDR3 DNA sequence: TGTGCCAGCAGTGGACTAGCGGGAGGGCCAGACACCGGGGAGCTGTTTTTT. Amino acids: CASSGLAGGPDTGELFF.